This is a list of T cell receptor beta chains from one sample in a study of blood T cell repertoires in COVID-19. Here immunoSEQ multiplex PCR was the method, and the copy in TCRdb shows in-frame clones only, minus some. Here the sample spans about 260,000 clones, around nine tenths being singletons. Specimen: peripheral blood. These receptors all stem from a man aged 40-49 years who had recovered from COVID-19. Both conserved end residues are part of each CDR3. The order of the fields is V gene, clone size, D gene, J gene, CDR3 DNA, CDR3 protein. The D gene is left open where the match is weak. A clone size is listed for some rows: how often the clone was seen (once, few, many), or a class if it is expanded.

TRBV5-4	NA	NA	TRBJ2-5	TGTGCCAGCAGCCCGGGGCGCGGGGGCGCGGGAGAGACCCAGTACTTC	CASSPGRGGAGETQYF
TRBV14	NA	TRBD2	TRBJ2-7	TGTGCCAGCAGCCAAGTAGCGACTAGCCCCTACGAGCAGTACTTC	CASSQVATSPYEQYF
TRBV29-1	NA	NA	TRBJ2-7	TGCAGCGCCACACGCACCGGGACTCCCCGCCAGCAGTACTTC	CSATRTGTPRQQYF
TRBV20-1	NA	NA	TRBJ1-4	TGCACCAGCCTCAGGGAAAAACTGTTTTTT	CTSLREKLFF
TRBV6-6	once	TRBD2	TRBJ2-2	TGTGCCAGCAGTCGGACTGGGACTAGCGGGAGGGCCGGGGAGCTGTTTTTT	CASSRTGTSGRAGELFF
TRBV3-1/TRBV3-2	NA	TRBD2	TRBJ2-3	TGTGCCAGCAGCCAAGAATCACTAGCGGGAGTAGCAGATACGCAGTATTTT	CASSQESLAGVADTQYF
TRBV30	once	TRBD1	TRBJ2-7	TGTGCCTGGGCGGTCGACAGGGTGGCCTACGAGCAGTACTTC	CAWAVDRVAYEQYF
TRBV3-1/TRBV3-2	NA	NA	TRBJ2-3	TGTGCCAGCAGCCAAGAAGGAAGAAGGACTACCCATATGGATACGCAGTATTTT	CASSQEGRRTTHMDTQYF
TRBV27	once	TRBD1	TRBJ2-1	TGTGCCAGCAGTTTATCCGGACAGGGCCAGGTACCCTACAATGAGCAGTTCTTC	CASSLSGQGQVPYNEQFF
TRBV11-2	NA	NA	TRBJ1-2	TGTGCCAGCAGCGCGGGGCAGGCTAACTATGGCTACACCTTC	CASSAGQANYGYTF
TRBV12-3/TRBV12-4	NA	TRBD2	TRBJ2-1	TGTGCCAGCAGGAAAGGACTAGCGGGTGAGCAGTTCTTC	CASRKGLAGEQFF
TRBV4-3	NA	TRBD1	TRBJ2-7	TGCGCCAGCAGCCAAGGGACAGGGGAGCCCTACGAGCAGTACTTC	CASSQGTGEPYEQYF
TRBV11-2	NA	NA	TRBJ1-6	TGTGCCAGCAGCCCACCGGGGGGACGGACCTCACCCCTCCACTTT	CASSPPGGRTSPLHF
TRBV29-1	NA	TRBD1	TRBJ1-2	TGCAGCACCGACAGGGTCGACTATGGCTACACCTTC	CSTDRVDYGYTF
TRBV2	NA	TRBD2	TRBJ2-3	TGTGCCAGCAGGCAATCCGGGACTATAGATACGCAGTATTTT	CASRQSGTIDTQYF
TRBV24-1	NA	TRBD1	TRBJ2-1	TGTGCCACCAGTGATTCCGGACAGGGGCGAGACAATGAGCAGTTCTTC	CATSDSGQGRDNEQFF
TRBV7-2	once	NA	TRBJ2-7	TGTGCCAGCAGCTTAGAGAAACTTGCCGTCTACGAGCAGTACTTC	CASSLEKLAVYEQYF
TRBV10-3	NA	NA	TRBJ1-1	TGTGCCATCAGGGGTAGCTCTGAAGCTTTCTTT	CAIRGSSEAFF
TRBV6-2/TRBV6-3	NA	TRBD2	TRBJ2-5	TGTGCCAGCAGTTTCTTAGAGGTCGAGCGGGGCCGAAAAGAGACCCAGTACTTC	CASSFLEVERGRKETQYF